The source of this T cell receptor beta chain is a study of vaccination effects on CD4 cells after COVID-19. Prior to sequencing, the ViraFEST assay stimulated PBMC with viral peptide pools, which expanded the antigen-specific CD4+ T cells. Investigators separated out CD4+ T cells once more than nine days of culture had passed. It was between March and December 2020 that the person had a SARS-CoV-2 infection confirmed by PCR. V dropped 0 bases and J dropped 11; count of bases not matched to a gene: 6. CDR3 size: 14 residues. Germline V gene sequence: CDR1 SGHRS, CDR2 YFSETQ. Here immunoSEQ multiplex PCR was the method, and the copy in TCRdb shows in-frame clones only, minus some. Among 30,000 to 45,000 clones listed, around 69% were seen once. The count of this clone is one. Antigen: not known.

The sequences come from CD4+ T cells from PBMCs cultured with HCoV-NL63 spike peptides, collected before COVID-19 vaccination. The chain is built from TRBV5-1 and TRBJ1-1; 11 positions match TRBD1. The source of this sequence is a human donor who had a prior SARS-CoV-2 infection. The CDR3 DNA is TGCGCCAGCAGCTTGGGTGGACAGGGGGCGGAGGCTTTCTTT. Residues: CASSLGGQGAEAFF.